The rows below give T cell receptor beta chains drawn from one sample of a study of T cells in Graves' hyperthyroidism and ophthalmopathy. TCRdb recomputed calls from the multiplex PCR reads with MiXCR, one row per CDR3 protein. The sample yields approximately 490,000 distinct CDR3 sequences, less than 25% seen once. The sample taken for sequencing was blood. The receptors here all came from a woman aged 70-85 years with Graves' ophthalmopathy. Both conserved end residues are part of each CDR3.

cdr3_aa: CASSVGVSGRAWEDTQYF
v_call: TRBV9
cdr3_length: 18
j_call: TRBJ2-3

cdr3_aa: CATFNRVGVRSGANVLTF
v_call: TRBV6-1
cdr3_length: 18
j_call: TRBJ2-6

cdr3_aa: CASSLEGTLSGYTF
v_call: TRBV11-1
cdr3_length: 14
j_call: TRBJ1-2

cdr3_aa: CASRPGTGGPTEAFF
v_call: TRBV7-6
cdr3_length: 15
j_call: TRBJ1-1

cdr3_aa: CASSEGVITEAFF
v_call: TRBV6-1
cdr3_length: 13
j_call: TRBJ1-1

cdr3_aa: CSATGYLGVETQYF
v_call: TRBV29-1
cdr3_length: 14
j_call: TRBJ2-5

cdr3_aa: CASSSELATDTQYF
v_call: TRBV7-9
cdr3_length: 14
j_call: TRBJ2-3

cdr3_aa: CASSLVGGIAYNEQFF
v_call: TRBV7-2
cdr3_length: 16
j_call: TRBJ2-1

cdr3_aa: CASSPGVATGELFF
v_call: TRBV6-2/TRBV6-3
cdr3_length: 14
j_call: TRBJ2-2

cdr3_aa: CASTSIMNTEAFF
v_call: TRBV6-1
cdr3_length: 13
j_call: TRBJ1-1

cdr3_aa: CASSLGQRMTKTGEQYF
v_call: TRBV7-2
cdr3_length: 17
j_call: TRBJ2-7

cdr3_aa: CASSVGAGTSTDTQYF
v_call: TRBV9
cdr3_length: 16
j_call: TRBJ2-3

cdr3_aa: CASSSQGSWGTQYF
v_call: TRBV5-8
cdr3_length: 14
j_call: TRBJ2-5

cdr3_aa: CASSVGRGNNEQYF
v_call: TRBV9
cdr3_length: 14
j_call: TRBJ2-7

cdr3_aa: CASSLYSFSNYGYTF
v_call: TRBV6-2/TRBV6-3
cdr3_length: 15
j_call: TRBJ1-2

cdr3_aa: CASSGTHTEQFF
v_call: TRBV28
cdr3_length: 12
j_call: TRBJ2-1

cdr3_aa: CASSLFRTHSPLHF
v_call: TRBV5-4
cdr3_length: 14
j_call: TRBJ1-6

cdr3_aa: CSAPDGTDTQYF
v_call: TRBV20-1
cdr3_length: 12
j_call: TRBJ2-3

cdr3_aa: CASSNGFRSGTQGETQYF
v_call: TRBV10-2
cdr3_length: 18
j_call: TRBJ2-5

cdr3_aa: CASSEGPGTGWYEQYF
v_call: TRBV2
cdr3_length: 16
j_call: TRBJ2-7

cdr3_aa: CASSHGLAYEQFF
v_call: TRBV7-8
cdr3_length: 13
j_call: TRBJ2-1

cdr3_aa: CASTPYTQRKGYTF
v_call: TRBV12-3/TRBV12-4
cdr3_length: 14
j_call: TRBJ1-2

cdr3_aa: CASSRPGQGSYGYTF
v_call: TRBV4-1
cdr3_length: 15
j_call: TRBJ1-2

cdr3_aa: CASSIGQYTGELFF
v_call: TRBV19
cdr3_length: 14
j_call: TRBJ2-2

cdr3_aa: CASSLDSRDSYNEQFF
v_call: TRBV5-1
cdr3_length: 16
j_call: TRBJ2-1

cdr3_aa: CASSLDTRNQPQHF
v_call: TRBV7-2
cdr3_length: 14
j_call: TRBJ1-5

cdr3_aa: CSVYGATEAFF
v_call: TRBV29-1
cdr3_length: 11
j_call: TRBJ1-1

cdr3_aa: CASSEARLAPYEQYF
v_call: TRBV6-1
cdr3_length: 15
j_call: TRBJ2-7

cdr3_aa: CASSHGGGGTEAFF
v_call: TRBV3-1
cdr3_length: 14
j_call: TRBJ1-1

cdr3_aa: CAWSVVIGTDTQHF
v_call: TRBV30
cdr3_length: 14
j_call: -